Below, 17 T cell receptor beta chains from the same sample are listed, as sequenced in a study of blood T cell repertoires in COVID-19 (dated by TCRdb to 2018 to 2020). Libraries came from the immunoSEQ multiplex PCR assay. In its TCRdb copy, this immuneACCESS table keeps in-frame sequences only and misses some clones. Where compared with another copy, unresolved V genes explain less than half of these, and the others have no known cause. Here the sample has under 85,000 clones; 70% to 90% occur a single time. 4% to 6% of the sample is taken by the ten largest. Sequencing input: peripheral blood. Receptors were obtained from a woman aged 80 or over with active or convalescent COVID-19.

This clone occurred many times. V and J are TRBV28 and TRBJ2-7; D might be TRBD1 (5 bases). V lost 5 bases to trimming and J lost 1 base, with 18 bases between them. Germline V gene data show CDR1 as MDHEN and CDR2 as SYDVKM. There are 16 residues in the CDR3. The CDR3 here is CASSPTGVGISYEQYF. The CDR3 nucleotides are TGTGCCAGCAGTCCCACAGGTGTGGGAATTTCCTACGAGCAGTACTTC.

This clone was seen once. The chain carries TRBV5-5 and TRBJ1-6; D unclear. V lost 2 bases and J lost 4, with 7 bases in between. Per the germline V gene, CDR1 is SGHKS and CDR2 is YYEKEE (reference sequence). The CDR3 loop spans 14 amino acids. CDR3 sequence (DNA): TGTGCCAGCAGCTTAGTTCGGTATAATTCACCCCTCCACTTT. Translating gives CASSLVRYNSPLHF.

The CDR3 reads CASSLAGGRSYEQYF. The CDR3 DNA is TGTGCCAGCAGCCTGGCGGGGGGCAGGTCCTACGAGCAGTACTTC. The chain has TRBV3-1 (or the pseudogene TRBV3-2) and TRBJ2-7; 8 bases match TRBD2. Trimming cost V 4 bases and J 1 base; bases outside gene matches: 6. CDR1 LGHDT and CDR2 YNNKEL come from the germline V gene (reference sequence). This CDR3 has 15 amino acids.

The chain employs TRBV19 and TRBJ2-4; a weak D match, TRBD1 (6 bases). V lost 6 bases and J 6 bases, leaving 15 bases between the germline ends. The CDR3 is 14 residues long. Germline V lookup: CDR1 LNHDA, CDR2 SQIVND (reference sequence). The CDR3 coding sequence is TGTGCCAGTAGGCCTACAGGGCAGGGAAACATTCAGTACTTC. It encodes CASRPTGQGNIQYF.

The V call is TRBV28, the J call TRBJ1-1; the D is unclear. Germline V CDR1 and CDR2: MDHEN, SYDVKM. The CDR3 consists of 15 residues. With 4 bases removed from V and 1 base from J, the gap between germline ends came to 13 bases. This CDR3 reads CASSSQGRGNTEAFF. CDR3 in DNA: TGTGCCAGCAGTTCACAAGGTCGCGGGAACACTGAAGCTTTCTTT.

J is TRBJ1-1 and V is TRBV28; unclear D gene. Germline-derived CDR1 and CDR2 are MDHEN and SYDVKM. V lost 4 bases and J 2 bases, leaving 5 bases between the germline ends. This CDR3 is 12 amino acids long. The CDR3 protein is CASSWSNTEAFF. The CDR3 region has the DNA TGTGCCAGCAGTTGGAGTAACACTGAAGCTTTCTTT.

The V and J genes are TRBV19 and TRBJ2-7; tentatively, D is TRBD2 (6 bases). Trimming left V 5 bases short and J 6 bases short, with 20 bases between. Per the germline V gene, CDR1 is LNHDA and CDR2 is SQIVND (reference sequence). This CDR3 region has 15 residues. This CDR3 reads CASSPIPGRLPEQYF. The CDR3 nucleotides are TGTGCCAGTAGTCCAATTCCCGGGAGATTGCCCGAGCAGTACTTC.

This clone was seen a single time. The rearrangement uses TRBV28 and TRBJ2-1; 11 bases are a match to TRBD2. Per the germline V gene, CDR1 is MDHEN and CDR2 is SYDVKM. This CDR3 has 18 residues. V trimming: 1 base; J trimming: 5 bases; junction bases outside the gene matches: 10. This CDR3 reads CASSLFFSGRARDNEQFF. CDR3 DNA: TGTGCCAGCAGTTTATTTTTTAGCGGGAGGGCCAGGGACAATGAGCAGTTCTTC.

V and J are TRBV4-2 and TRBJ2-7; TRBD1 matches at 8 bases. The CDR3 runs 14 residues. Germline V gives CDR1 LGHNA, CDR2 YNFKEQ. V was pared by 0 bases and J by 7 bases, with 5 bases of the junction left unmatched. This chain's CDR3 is CASSQEWTGYEQYF. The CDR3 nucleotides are TGTGCCAGCAGCCAAGAGTGGACAGGGTATGAGCAGTACTTC.

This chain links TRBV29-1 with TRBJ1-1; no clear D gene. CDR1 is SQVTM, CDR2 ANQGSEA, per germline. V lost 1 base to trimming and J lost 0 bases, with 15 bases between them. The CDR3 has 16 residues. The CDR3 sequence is CSVEAGRAAMNTEAFF. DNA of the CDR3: TGCAGCGTTGAAGCTGGGAGGGCAGCCATGAACACTGAAGCTTTCTTT.

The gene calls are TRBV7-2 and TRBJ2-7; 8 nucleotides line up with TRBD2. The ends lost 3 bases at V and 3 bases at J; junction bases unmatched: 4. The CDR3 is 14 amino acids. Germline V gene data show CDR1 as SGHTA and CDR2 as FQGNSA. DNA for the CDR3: TGTGCCAGCAGCTTTTCGGGGGGGATCTACGAGCAGTACTTC. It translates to CASSFSGGIYEQYF. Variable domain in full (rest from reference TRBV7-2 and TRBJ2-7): GAGVSQSPSNKVTEKGKDVELRCDPISGHTALYWYRQSLGQGLEFLIYFQGNSAPDKSGLPSDRFSAERTGGSVSTLTIQRTQQEDSAVYLCASSFSGGIYEQYFGPGTRLTVT.

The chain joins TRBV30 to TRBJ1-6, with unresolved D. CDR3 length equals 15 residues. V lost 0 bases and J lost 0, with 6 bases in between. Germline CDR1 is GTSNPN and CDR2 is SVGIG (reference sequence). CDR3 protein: CAWSVLSSYNSPLHF. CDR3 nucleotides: TGTGCCTGGAGTGTGCTGAGCTCCTATAATTCACCCCTCCACTTT.

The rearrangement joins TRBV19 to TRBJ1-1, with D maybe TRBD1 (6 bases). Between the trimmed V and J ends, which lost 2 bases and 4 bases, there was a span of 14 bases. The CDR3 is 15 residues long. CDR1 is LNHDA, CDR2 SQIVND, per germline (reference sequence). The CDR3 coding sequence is TGTGCCAGTAGTATATCAGCGGACAGTGGCACTGAAGCTTTCTTT. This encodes CASSISADSGTEAFF.

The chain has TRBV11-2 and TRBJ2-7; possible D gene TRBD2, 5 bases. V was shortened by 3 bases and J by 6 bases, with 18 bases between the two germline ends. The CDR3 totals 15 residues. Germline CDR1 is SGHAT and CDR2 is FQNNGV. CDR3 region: CASSLWTVLRAEQYF. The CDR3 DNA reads TGTGCCAGCAGCTTGTGGACGGTCCTGAGGGCCGAGCAGTACTTC.

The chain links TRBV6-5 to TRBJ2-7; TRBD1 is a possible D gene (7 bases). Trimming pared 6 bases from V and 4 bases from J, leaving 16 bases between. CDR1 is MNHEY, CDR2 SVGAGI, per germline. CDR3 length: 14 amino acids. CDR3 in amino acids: CASSRDAGGYEQYF. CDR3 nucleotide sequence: TGTGCCAGCAGCCGAGACGCAGGGGGGTACGAGCAGTACTTC.

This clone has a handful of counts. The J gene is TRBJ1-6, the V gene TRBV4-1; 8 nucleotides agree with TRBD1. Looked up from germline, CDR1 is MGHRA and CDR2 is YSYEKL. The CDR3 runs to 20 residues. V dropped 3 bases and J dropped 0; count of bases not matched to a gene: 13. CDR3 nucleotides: TGCGCCAGCAGCCATCCATCCTGGGGACAGGAGGCCTCCTATAATTCACCCCTCCACTTT. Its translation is CASSHPSWGQEASYNSPLHF.

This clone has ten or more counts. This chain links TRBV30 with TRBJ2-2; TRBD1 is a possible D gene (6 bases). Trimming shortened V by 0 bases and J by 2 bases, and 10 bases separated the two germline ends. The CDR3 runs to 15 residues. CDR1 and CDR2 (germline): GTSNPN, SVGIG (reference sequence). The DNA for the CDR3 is TGTGCCTGGAGTGTAAGGGGGAGAAACACCGGGGAGCTGTTTTTT. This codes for CAWSVRGRNTGELFF.